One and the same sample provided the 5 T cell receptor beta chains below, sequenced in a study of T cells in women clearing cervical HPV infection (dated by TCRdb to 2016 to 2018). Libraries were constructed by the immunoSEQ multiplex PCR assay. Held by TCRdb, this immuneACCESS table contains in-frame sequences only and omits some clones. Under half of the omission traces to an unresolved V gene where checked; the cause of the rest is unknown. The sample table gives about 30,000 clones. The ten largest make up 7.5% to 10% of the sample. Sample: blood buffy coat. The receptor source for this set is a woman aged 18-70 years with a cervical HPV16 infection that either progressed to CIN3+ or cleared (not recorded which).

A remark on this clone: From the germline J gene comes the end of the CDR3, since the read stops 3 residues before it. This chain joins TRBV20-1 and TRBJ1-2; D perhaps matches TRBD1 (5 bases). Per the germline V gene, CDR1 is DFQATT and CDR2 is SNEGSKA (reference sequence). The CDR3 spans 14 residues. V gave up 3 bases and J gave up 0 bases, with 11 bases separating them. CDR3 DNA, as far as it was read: TGCAGTGCTAGTACTGACAGCCCTAACTATGGC. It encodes CSASTDSPNYG. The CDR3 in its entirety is CSASTDSPNYGYTF.

The CDR3 spells CSASGTGGEGYTF. The sequenced part of the CDR3 DNA is TGCAGTGCTAGTGGCACGGGGGGCGAGGGC. The chain combines TRBV20-1 with TRBJ1-2, with a possible D match to TRBD1 (6 bases). The CDR3 end falls 3 residues outside the read, so it is completed with the germline J gene. Germline CDR1 is DFQATT and CDR2 is SNEGSKA (reference sequence). CDR3 length: 13 residues.

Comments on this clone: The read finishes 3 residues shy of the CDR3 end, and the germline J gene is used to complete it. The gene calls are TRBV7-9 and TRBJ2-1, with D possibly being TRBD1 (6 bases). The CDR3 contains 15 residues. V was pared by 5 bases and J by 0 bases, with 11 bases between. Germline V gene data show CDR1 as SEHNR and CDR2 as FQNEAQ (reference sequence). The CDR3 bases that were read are TGTGCCAGCAGCCGGACAGAGCCCTCCTACAATGAG. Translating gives CASSRTEPSYNE. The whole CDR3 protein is CASSRTEPSYNEQFF.

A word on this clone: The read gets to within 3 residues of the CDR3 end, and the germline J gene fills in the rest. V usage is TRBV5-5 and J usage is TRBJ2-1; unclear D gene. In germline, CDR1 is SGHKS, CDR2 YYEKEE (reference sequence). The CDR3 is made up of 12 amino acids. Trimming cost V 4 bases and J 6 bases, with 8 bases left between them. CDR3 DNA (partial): TGTGCCAGCAGCCCCGAAGGCAATGAG. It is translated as CASSPEGNE. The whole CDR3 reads CASSPEGNEQFF.

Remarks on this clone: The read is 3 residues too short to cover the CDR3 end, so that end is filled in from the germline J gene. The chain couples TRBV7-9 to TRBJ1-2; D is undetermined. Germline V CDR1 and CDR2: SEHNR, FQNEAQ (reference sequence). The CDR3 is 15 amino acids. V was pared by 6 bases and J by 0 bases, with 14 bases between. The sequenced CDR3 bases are TGTGCCAGCAGACCCGCGGTTATCTCTAACTATGGC. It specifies CASRPAVISNYG. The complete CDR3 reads CASRPAVISNYGYTF.